These 11 T cell receptor beta chains share one sample of origin, sequenced in a study of T cells in Graves' hyperthyroidism and ophthalmopathy. Amplified TCR beta CDR3 regions came from RNA transcripts. TCR CDR3 regions were first amplified by RT-PCR with HTBI primers. TCRdb passed the multiplex PCR reads through MiXCR, listing each CDR3 protein once. This table has around 480,000 distinct CDR3 sequences, roughly 14% appearing once. Sequenced input: blood. Every receptor here comes from a young woman with Graves' hyperthyroidism.

This clonotype has a count of ten or more. The chain links TRBV10-3 to TRBJ1-1; weak D call: TRBD1 (6 bases). In germline, CDR1 is ENHRY, CDR2 SYGVKD. This CDR3 spans 12 amino acids. Trimming left V 10 bases short and J 4 bases short, with 13 bases between. DNA for the CDR3: TGTGCCAGTGCAAGGGGGGGCACTGAAGCTTTCTTT. Residues: CASARGGTEAFF.

V gene TRBV4-1 combines with J gene TRBJ2-2; 9 bases align to TRBD2. From germline, CDR1 is MGHRA and CDR2 YSYEKL. Trimming removed 1 base from V and 5 bases from J; junction bases left unmatched: 8. The CDR3 sequence is 17 residues long. CDR3 bases: TGCGCCAGCAGCCAAGCCATTAGCGGGAGTGTTACCGGGGAGCTGTTTTTT. Its protein product is CASSQAISGSVTGELFF.

In this sample, this clonotype turned up many times. The chain carries TRBV28 and TRBJ1-1, with D uncertain. Germline values: CDR1 MDHEN, CDR2 SYDVKM. This CDR3 contains 12 residues. The V end lost 1 base, the J end lost 7 bases, and 7 bases lay between the germline ends. In DNA, the CDR3 is TGTGCCAGCAGTTTATTTAGGTATGAAGCTTTCTTT. This sequence encodes CASSLFRYEAFF. The whole variable domain, filled in from reference TRBV28 and TRBJ1-1, reads DVKVTQSSRYLVKRTGEKVFLECVQDMDHENMFWYRQDPGLGLRLIYFSYDVKMKEKGDIPEGYSVSREKKERFSLILESASTNQTSMYLCASSLFRYEAFFGQGTRLTVV.

Many counts were recorded for this clonotype. The chain links TRBV2 to TRBJ1-2, with D possibly being TRBD1 (6 bases). This CDR3 is built from 13 residues. V was trimmed by 7 bases and J by 4 bases, leaving 13 bases between them. Germline CDR1 is SNHLY and CDR2 is FYNNEI. CDR3 protein: CASKEGGTYGYTF. The CDR3 bases are TGTGCCAGCAAGGAGGGGGGTACCTATGGCTACACCTTC.

A few counts support this clonotype. The rearrangement uses TRBV24-1 and TRBJ2-2; TRBD1 agrees at 11 bases. V shed 7 bases and J 4 bases; nucleotides not matched to a gene: 4. The length of the CDR3 is 15 residues. CDR1 is KGHDR, CDR2 SFDVKD, per germline. This CDR3 is CATSDGTGGTGELFF. CDR3 DNA sequence: TGTGCCACCAGCGACGGGACAGGGGGCACCGGGGAGCTGTTTTTT.

This clonotype was seen many times. V usage is TRBV30 and J usage is TRBJ2-2; 11 positions match TRBD1. The CDR3 sequence is 14 residues long. The V and J ends lost 3 bases and 6 bases, in that order; junction bases with no gene match: 3. Germline V gene data show CDR1 as GTSNPN and CDR2 as SVGIG (reference sequence). CDR3 DNA: TGTGCCTGGAGGGGACAGGGGGTATCCGGGGAGCTGTTTTTT. Translating gives CAWRGQGVSGELFF.

This clonotype appeared many times. The gene calls are TRBV5-4 and TRBJ1-1; D is undetermined. The V end lost 1 base, the J end lost 7 bases, and 11 bases lay between the germline ends. Germline V gene data show CDR1 as SGHNT and CDR2 as YYREEE (reference sequence). The CDR3 is made up of 13 amino acids. The CDR3 DNA is TGTGCCAGCAGCTTGATTTTAGACGGTGAAGCTTTCTTT. Protein product: CASSLILDGEAFF.

This clonotype has a handful of counts. V and J are TRBV7-2 and TRBJ1-3; TRBD1 matches 7 bases. V was clipped by 1 base and J by 2 bases; unmatched bases: 5. Germline CDR1 and CDR2: SGHTA and FQGNSA. The CDR3 spans 16 residues. The CDR3 is CASSLGRTGAGNTIYF. Here the CDR3 DNA reads TGTGCCAGCAGCTTAGGAAGGACAGGAGCTGGAAACACCATATATTTT. Variable domain in full (rest from reference TRBV7-2 and TRBJ1-3): GAGVSQSPSNKVTEKGKDVELRCDPISGHTALYWYRQSLGQGLEFLIYFQGNSAPDKSGLPSDRFSAERTGGSVSTLTIQRTQQEDSAVYLCASSLGRTGAGNTIYFGEGSWLTVV.

V and J are TRBV7-9 and TRBJ2-7; 7 positions match TRBD1. CDR3 length: 13 residues. Trimming removed 2 bases from V and 3 bases from J; junction bases left unmatched: 1. The germline CDR1 and CDR2 sequences are SEHNR and FQNEAQ (reference sequence). The CDR3 region has the DNA TGTGCCAGCAGCTTAAGGGACAGCTACGAGCAGTACGTC. Translation: CASSLRDSYEQYV.

Concerning this clonotype: A much larger clone lies one base from this, so it may be a read error. The genes are TRBV10-3 and TRBJ1-2, with D unclear. The V gene's germline CDR1 is ENHRY and CDR2 SYGVKD. CDR3 length: 16 residues. Trimming removed 0 bases from V and 4 bases from J, with 15 bases in between. The CDR3 here is CAISESINGVGYGYTF. CDR3 nucleotides: TGTGCCATCAGTGAGTCGATCAATGGGGTCGGCTATGGCTACACCTTC.

This clonotype has just a few counts. J is TRBJ1-1 and V is TRBV7-9; D uncertain. V lost 5 bases and J lost 0, with 10 bases in between. The CDR3 runs 14 residues. Germline V gene sequence: CDR1 SEHNR, CDR2 FQNEAQ (reference sequence). The chain's CDR3 is CASSMESMNTEAFF. CDR3 in DNA: TGTGCCAGCAGCATGGAATCAATGAACACTGAAGCTTTCTTT.